This T cell receptor beta chain is from a study of cytomegalovirus exposure and HLA in healthy donors. General observations from the study: Follow-up analysis found HLA locus-dependent TCR association rates, highest for DRB1 and lowest for HLA-C. It has been reported that TCR beta sequences accurately predicted the HLA-A and HLA-B alleles of most subjects.

This CDR3 comprises 15 residues. Trimming pared 4 bases from V and 8 bases from J, leaving 16 bases between. Germline lookup yields CDR1 SGDLS and CDR2 YYNGEE. To note about this clone: The antigen is not known.

The study ran its PCR with 60 Vbeta and 13 Jbeta primers. TCRdb's table, derived via immunoSEQ multiplex PCR, lists solely in-frame clones and lacks some. The repertoire holds roughly 71,000 clones, with about 74% as singletons. The clonotype comes from a human donor in good health. V usage is TRBV9 and J usage is TRBJ1-6; TRBD1 might be the D (5 bases). The material sequenced was PBMCs. Here the CDR3 reads CASSPGWSQDSPLHF. DNA of the CDR3: TGTGCCAGCAGCCCAGGGTGGTCTCAAGATTCACCCCTCCACTTT.